Following are 7 T cell receptor beta chains from one sample sequenced in a study of T cell responses to AZD1222 COVID-19 vaccine (dated by TCRdb to the early 2020s). In the paper's terms, the time point label means: about 28 days (+/-7) after the second vaccine dose. Receptor libraries were prepared by the immunoSEQ multiplex PCR assay. TCRdb retrieved this table from immuneACCESS and kept in-frame rearrangements only. Not all clones are present; in checked studies, unresolved V genes account for under half, and no reason is known for the remainder. The sample data list 90,000 to 110,000 clones, and about 91% of these were observed just once. Jointly, the top ten make up about two fifths of the sample. The sample was peripheral blood, taken 28 days after the second AZD1222 dose. Receptors were obtained from an adult who received the AZD1222 COVID-19 vaccine.

The gene calls are TRBV7-3 and TRBJ2-3; 14 bases fit TRBD2. With V trimmed by 4 bases and J by 6 bases, 15 bases remained unmatched. Germline CDR1 is SGHTA and CDR2 is FQGTGA. The CDR3 runs to 19 residues. CDR3 coding DNA: TGTGCCAGCAGCTCCCTTGGGAAGGGACTAGCGGGAGTCGCGGATACGCAGTATTTT. Protein product: CASSSLGKGLAGVADTQYF. Together with reference TRBV7-3 and TRBJ2-3, the CDR3 gives the full variable domain: GAGVSQTPSNKVTEKGKYVELRCDPISGHTALYWYRQSLGQGPEFLIYFQGTGAADDSGLPNDRFFAVRPEGSVSTLKIQRTERGDSAVYLCASSSLGKGLAGVADTQYFGPGTRLTVL.

This clone was seen just once. The chain links TRBV28 to TRBJ2-4; D is possibly TRBD2 (5 bases). The germline V gene has CDR1 MDHEN and CDR2 SYDVKM. The CDR3 is 17 residues long. With 6 bases removed from V and 0 bases from J, the gap between germline ends came to 18 bases. The CDR3 here is CASRPDLDFLAKNIQYF. Written as DNA, the CDR3 is TGTGCCAGCAGGCCGGACTTAGACTTTCTAGCCAAAAACATTCAGTACTTC. The full variable domain, completed using reference TRBV28 and TRBJ2-4, is DVKVTQSSRYLVKRTGEKVFLECVQDMDHENMFWYRQDPGLGLRLIYFSYDVKMKEKGDIPEGYSVSREKKERFSLILESASTNQTSMYLCASRPDLDFLAKNIQYFGAGTRLSVL.

This clone showed up just a few times. This chain links TRBV21-1 with TRBJ1-2. TRBV21-1 is noted as a pseudogene. The CDR3 sequence is 15 residues long. The CDR3 region is CASSKAAGTNYGYTF. The CDR3 bases are TGTGCCAGCAGCAAAGCTGCAGGGACCAACTATGGCTACACCTTC.

J is TRBJ2-4 and V is TRBV7-2; 12 bases are a match to TRBD2. The trim removed 5 bases at V and 0 bases at J, leaving 2 bases unmatched. In germline, CDR1 is SGHTA, CDR2 FQGNSA. The CDR3 totals 16 residues. The CDR3 nucleotides read TGTGCCAGCAGCATGGGACTAGCGGGAGCCAAAAACATTCAGTACTTC. Encoded protein: CASSMGLAGAKNIQYF.

The chain carries TRBV18 and TRBJ2-3; D possibly corresponds to TRBD2 (5 bases). The CDR3 length is 15 residues. Per germline, CDR1 KGHSH and CDR2 LQKENI. Trimming took 3 bases from V and 3 from J, leaving 13 bases between them. The CDR3 loop reads CASSPRFGGTDTQYF. In nucleotides, the CDR3 is TGTGCCAGCTCACCTCGCTTCGGAGGTACAGATACGCAGTATTTT.

This chain uses TRBV7-9 with TRBJ2-5; D is uncertain. Germline V gene lookup returns CDR1 SEHNR and CDR2 FQNEAQ (reference sequence). Trimming shortened V by 7 bases and J by 5 bases, and 14 bases separated the two germline ends. This CDR3 region has 13 residues. This CDR3 reads CASITVLGETQYF. The CDR3 nucleotides read TGTGCCAGCATTACCGTCCTGGGGGAGACCCAGTACTTC.

J is TRBJ2-2 and V is TRBV7-6; TRBD2 agrees at 11 bases. Germline V gene data show CDR1 as SGHVS and CDR2 as FNYEAQ. This CDR3 region has 17 residues. V gave up 1 base and J gave up 5 bases; unmatched junction bases: 6. The CDR3 sequence: CASSLGLAGGLTGELFF. In DNA form, the CDR3 reads TGTGCCAGCAGCTTAGGGCTAGCGGGAGGATTGACCGGGGAGCTGTTTTTT.